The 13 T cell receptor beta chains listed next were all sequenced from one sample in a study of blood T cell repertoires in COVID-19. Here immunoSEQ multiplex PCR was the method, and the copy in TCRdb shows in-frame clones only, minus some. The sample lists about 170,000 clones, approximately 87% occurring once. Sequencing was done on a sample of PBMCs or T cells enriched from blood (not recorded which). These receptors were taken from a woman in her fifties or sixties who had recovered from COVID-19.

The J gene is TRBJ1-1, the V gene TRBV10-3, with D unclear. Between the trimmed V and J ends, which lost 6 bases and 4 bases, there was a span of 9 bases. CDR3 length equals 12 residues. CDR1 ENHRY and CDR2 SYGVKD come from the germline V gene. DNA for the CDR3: TGTGCCATCAGAGCAACGGGCACTGAAGCTTTCTTT. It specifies CAIRATGTEAFF.

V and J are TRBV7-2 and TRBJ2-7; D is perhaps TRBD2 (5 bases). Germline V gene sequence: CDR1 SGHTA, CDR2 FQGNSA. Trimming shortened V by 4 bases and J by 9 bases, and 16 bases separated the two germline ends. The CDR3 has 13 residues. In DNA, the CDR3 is TGTGCCAGCAGCTCTACACTAGTATCTGGGCAGTACGTC. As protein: CASSSTLVSGQYV.

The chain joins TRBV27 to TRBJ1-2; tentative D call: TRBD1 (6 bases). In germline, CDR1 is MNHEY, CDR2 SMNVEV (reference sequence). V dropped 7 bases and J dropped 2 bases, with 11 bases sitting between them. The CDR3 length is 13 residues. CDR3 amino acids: CASTTGPNYGYTF. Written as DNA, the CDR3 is TGTGCCAGCACGACAGGACCCAACTATGGCTACACCTTC.

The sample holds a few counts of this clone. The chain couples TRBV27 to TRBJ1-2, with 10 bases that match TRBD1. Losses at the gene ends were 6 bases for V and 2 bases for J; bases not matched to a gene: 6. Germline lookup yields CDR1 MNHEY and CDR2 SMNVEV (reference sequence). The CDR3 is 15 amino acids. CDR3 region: CASRGDRGRNYGYTF. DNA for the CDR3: TGTGCCAGCAGGGGAGACAGGGGGCGGAACTATGGCTACACCTTC.

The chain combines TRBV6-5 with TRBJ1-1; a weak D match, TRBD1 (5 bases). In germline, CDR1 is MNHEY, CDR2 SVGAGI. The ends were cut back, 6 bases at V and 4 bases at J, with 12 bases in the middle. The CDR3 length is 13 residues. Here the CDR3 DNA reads TGTGCCAGCAGGCGGGGGTTGGGCACTGAAGCTTTCTTT. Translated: CASRRGLGTEAFF.

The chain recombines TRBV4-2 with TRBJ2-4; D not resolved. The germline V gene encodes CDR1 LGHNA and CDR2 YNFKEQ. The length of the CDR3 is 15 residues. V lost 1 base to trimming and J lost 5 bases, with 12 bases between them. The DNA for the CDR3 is TGTGCCAGCAGCCAAGGCCGGTCGGCGGAAAACATTCAGTACTTC. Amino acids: CASSQGRSAENIQYF.

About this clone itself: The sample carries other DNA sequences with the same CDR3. The DNA for the CDR3 is TGTGCCAGCAGCTTGACAGGGAACACTGAAGCTTTCTTT. Its protein is CASSLTGNTEAFF. This rearrangement joins TRBV7-2 to TRBJ1-1, with D possibly matching TRBD1 (6 bases). The CDR3 length is 13 residues. Trimming cost V 3 bases and J 1 base, with 6 bases left between them. Germline V gives CDR1 SGHTA, CDR2 FQGNSA.

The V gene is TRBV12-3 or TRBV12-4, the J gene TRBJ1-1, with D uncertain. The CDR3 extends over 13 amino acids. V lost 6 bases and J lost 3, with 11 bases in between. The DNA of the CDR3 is TGTGCCAGCAGCCCCCACACAGACACTGAAGCTTTCTTT. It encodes CASSPHTDTEAFF.

CDR3 in DNA: TGTGCCAGCAGCGACGAGGGGCGGGGGACAGGGGGCGACTATGGCTACACCTTC. Protein sequence: CASSDEGRGTGGDYGYTF. This chain links TRBV9 with TRBJ1-2, with 12 bases lining up with TRBD1. CDR1 and CDR2 from the germline V gene are SGDLS and YYNGEE. The V segment lost 3 bases and the J segment 3 bases; nucleotides outside the gene matches: 12. CDR3 length: 18 residues.

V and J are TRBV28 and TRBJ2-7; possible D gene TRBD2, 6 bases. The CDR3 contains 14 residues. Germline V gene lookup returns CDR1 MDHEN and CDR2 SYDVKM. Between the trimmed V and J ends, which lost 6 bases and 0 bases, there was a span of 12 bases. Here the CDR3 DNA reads TGTGCCAGCAGCCTCGGGACTGCCTCCTACGAGCAGTACGTC. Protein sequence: CASSLGTASYEQYV.

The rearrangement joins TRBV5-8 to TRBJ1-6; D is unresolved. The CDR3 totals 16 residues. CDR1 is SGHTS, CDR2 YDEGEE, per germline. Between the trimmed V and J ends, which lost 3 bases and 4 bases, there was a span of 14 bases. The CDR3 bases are TGTGCCAGCAGCTCCCGGGAGAAGGGTTATAATTCACCCCTCCACTTT. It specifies CASSSREKGYNSPLHF.

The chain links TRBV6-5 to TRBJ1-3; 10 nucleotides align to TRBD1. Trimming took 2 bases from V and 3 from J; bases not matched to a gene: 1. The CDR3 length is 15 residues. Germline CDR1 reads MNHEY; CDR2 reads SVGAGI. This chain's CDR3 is CASSYDRGRGNTIYF. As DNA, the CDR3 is TGTGCCAGCAGTTACGACAGGGGGCGTGGAAACACCATATATTTT.

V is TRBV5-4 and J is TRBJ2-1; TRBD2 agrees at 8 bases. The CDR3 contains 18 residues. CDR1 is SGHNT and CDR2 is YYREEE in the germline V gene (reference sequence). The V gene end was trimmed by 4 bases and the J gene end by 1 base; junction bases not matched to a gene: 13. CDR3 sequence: CASSADFSGAVSYNEQFF. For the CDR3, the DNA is TGTGCCAGCAGCGCTGATTTTAGCGGGGCTGTTTCCTACAATGAGCAGTTCTTC.